Shown below are 25 T cell receptor beta chains from a single sample sequenced in a study of blood T cell repertoires in COVID-19. Produced via immunoSEQ multiplex PCR; TCRdb's table is partial and in-frame only. The sample holds approximately 210,000 clones, roughly 79% seen once. Specimen: PBMCs or T cells enriched from blood (not recorded which). These receptors were taken from a woman in her 50s with acute COVID-19.

The chain employs TRBV2 and TRBJ1-1; D is unresolved. The CDR3 totals 12 residues. Trimming shortened V by 9 bases and J by 5 bases, and 13 bases separated the two germline ends. Germline-derived CDR1 and CDR2 are SNHLY and FYNNEI. CDR3 in amino acids: CARMGQATEAFF. The CDR3 bases are TGTGCCAGAATGGGTCAGGCGACTGAAGCTTTCTTT.

The CDR3 nucleotides are TGTGCCAGCAGTTTATTGCGCAGGGAAGCTTTCTTT. It is translated as CASSLLRREAFF. The V call is TRBV28, the J call TRBJ1-1, with D uncertain. Trimming pared 1 base from V and 8 bases from J, leaving 8 bases between. This CDR3 is built from 12 residues. Germline lookup yields CDR1 MDHEN and CDR2 SYDVKM. Combining the CDR3 with reference TRBV28 and TRBJ1-1 gives the whole variable domain DVKVTQSSRYLVKRTGEKVFLECVQDMDHENMFWYRQDPGLGLRLIYFSYDVKMKEKGDIPEGYSVSREKKERFSLILESASTNQTSMYLCASSLLRREAFFGQGTRLTVV.

In this sample, this clone turned up a few times. The rearrangement uses TRBV18 and TRBJ2-1, with 13 bases matching TRBD2. Germline V gene data show CDR1 as KGHSH and CDR2 as LQKENI. The CDR3 is 15 residues long. With V trimmed by 4 bases and J by 7 bases, 4 bases remained unmatched. CDR3 nucleotides: TGTGCCAGCTCACAACTAGCGGGGGGGTATAATGAGCAGTTCTTC. Protein sequence: CASSQLAGGYNEQFF.

V and J are TRBV24-1 and TRBJ2-3, with 10 bases lining up with TRBD2. The CDR3 totals 15 residues. Germline V CDR1 and CDR2: KGHDR, SFDVKD. Unmatched junction bases numbered 2, after V lost 0 bases and J lost 6 bases. CDR3 sequence reads: CATSDLPSGSDTQYF. The CDR3 nucleotides read TGTGCCACCAGTGATTTGCCTAGCGGGAGTGATACGCAGTATTTT.

This chain links TRBV5-6 with TRBJ2-5; perhaps TRBD1 as D (8 bases). Germline V gene lookup returns CDR1 SGHDT and CDR2 YYEEEE. Trimming took 4 bases from V and 7 from J, leaving 20 bases between them. This CDR3 has 15 residues. The CDR3 loop is CASSPTPTGEGTQYF. The CDR3 DNA follows: TGTGCCAGCAGCCCGACCCCGACAGGGGAGGGGACCCAGTACTTC.

This chain uses TRBV5-1 with TRBJ1-1; TRBD1 matches at 9 bases. CDR3 length equals 15 residues. Per germline, CDR1 SGHRS and CDR2 YFSETQ. After removal of 0 bases from V and 3 bases from J, the junction contained 3 bases not matched to a gene. Here the CDR3 DNA reads TGCGCCAGCAGCTTGGAACAGGGGGCCTACACTGAAGCTTTCTTT. This codes for CASSLEQGAYTEAFF.

The V gene is TRBV9, the J gene TRBJ1-2; 8 nucleotides agree with TRBD1. Germline V gives CDR1 SGDLS, CDR2 YYNGEE. The CDR3 is 14 amino acids. V shed 5 bases and J 8 bases; nucleotides not matched to a gene: 11. The CDR3 sequence is CASSGETGGRGYTF. The CDR3 bases are TGTGCCAGCAGTGGAGAAACAGGGGGTAGAGGCTACACCTTC.

The rearrangement uses TRBV18 and TRBJ1-2, with D perhaps matching TRBD1 (5 bases). CDR3 size: 13 residues. The V end lost 2 bases, the J end lost 5 bases, and 9 bases lay between the germline ends. CDR1 is KGHSH, CDR2 LQKENI, per germline. CDR3 coding DNA: TGTGCCAGCTCACCAGGGGAGGGGTATGGCTACACCTTC. This encodes CASSPGEGYGYTF.

The CDR3 is CASSLRNREAFF. Here the CDR3 DNA reads TGTGCCAGCAGTTTACGTAACAGGGAAGCTTTCTTT. The rearrangement joins TRBV28 to TRBJ1-1; TRBD1 might be the D (5 bases). The CDR3 totals 12 residues. Deletions cut 2 bases from V and 8 bases from J, with 9 bases between. Germline-derived CDR1 and CDR2 are MDHEN and SYDVKM. Together with reference TRBV28 and TRBJ1-1, the CDR3 gives the full variable domain: DVKVTQSSRYLVKRTGEKVFLECVQDMDHENMFWYRQDPGLGLRLIYFSYDVKMKEKGDIPEGYSVSREKKERFSLILESASTNQTSMYLCASSLRNREAFFGQGTRLTVV.

The J gene is TRBJ2-1, the V gene TRBV24-1; no clear D. The V and J ends lost 2 bases and 0 bases respectively, with 28 bases between them. CDR3 length: 22 residues. Germline V gene sequence: CDR1 KGHDR, CDR2 SFDVKD. CDR3 amino acids: CATSDSLLDITPGSSSYNEQFF. In DNA, the CDR3 is TGTGCCACCAGTGATTCCCTCTTGGATATTACCCCCGGGTCTTCCTCCTACAATGAGCAGTTCTTC.

V is TRBV28 and J is TRBJ2-7; 10 positions match TRBD1. This CDR3 is 15 amino acids long. V trimming: 5 bases; J trimming: 3 bases; junction bases outside the gene matches: 7. The germline gives CDR1 MDHEN, CDR2 SYDVKM. CDR3 DNA: TGTGCCAGCAGTCTGGACAGGGGGAAAGGCTACGAGCAGTACTTC. Its protein is CASSLDRGKGYEQYF.

The chain uses TRBV6-2 or TRBV6-3 and TRBJ2-3; D not resolved. This CDR3 comprises 15 residues. Germline values: CDR1 MNHEY, CDR2 SVGEGT. Trimming stripped 2 bases from V and 2 bases from J, with 11 bases between. CDR3 DNA sequence: TGTGCCAGCAGTTACGGGCAGTCCTTCACAGATACGCAGTATTTT. Its protein is CASSYGQSFTDTQYF.

The CDR3 bases are TGTGCCAGCAGCCAAAACCCACTAGCGGGGCGGGAAGAGACCCAGTACTTC. Its translation is CASSQNPLAGREETQYF. This chain connects TRBV3-1 (or the pseudogene TRBV3-2) to TRBJ2-5; TRBD2 aligns across 10 bases. With 2 bases clipped from V and 3 bases from J, the junction kept 9 bases outside the gene matches. The CDR3 runs 17 residues. Germline lookup yields CDR1 LGHDT and CDR2 YNNKEL (reference sequence).

The chain has TRBV29-1 and TRBJ2-1; 7 bases are a match to TRBD2. The CDR3 is made up of 14 amino acids. V trimming: 6 bases; J trimming: 4 bases; junction bases outside the gene matches: 9. Germline V CDR1 and CDR2: SQVTM, ANQGSEA. The CDR3 DNA sequence: TGCAGCGTGGCCCCCCCGCGGGAGTACAATGAGCAGTTCTTC. Encoded protein: CSVAPPREYNEQFF.

The chain carries TRBV3-1 (or the pseudogene TRBV3-2) and TRBJ2-5; 9 bases are a match to TRBD2. CDR3 length: 15 amino acids. In germline, CDR1 is LGHDT, CDR2 YNNKEL (reference sequence). V was clipped by 4 bases and J by 3 bases; unmatched bases: 6. For the CDR3, the DNA is TGTGCCAGCAGCCGTGGCGGGGGGGCCGAAGAGACCCAGTACTTC. Protein: CASSRGGGAEETQYF.

V and J are TRBV29-1 and TRBJ2-1; D may be TRBD2 (6 bases). The length of the CDR3 is 14 residues. The ends were cut back, 0 bases at V and 7 bases at J, with 13 bases in the middle. Germline assignment: CDR1 SQVTM and CDR2 ANQGSEA. The CDR3 region is CSVEERVAVNEQFF. DNA for the CDR3: TGCAGCGTTGAAGAACGGGTAGCGGTAAATGAGCAGTTCTTC.

J is TRBJ2-3 and V is TRBV28; the match to TRBD2 covers 8 bases. CDR3 length: 15 residues. CDR1 MDHEN and CDR2 SYDVKM come from the germline V gene. The junction had 5 bases not matched to a gene; V was cut back by 6 bases and J by 0 bases. The CDR3 sequence is CASRTTSGSTDTQYF. The CDR3 DNA follows: TGTGCCAGCAGGACCACTAGCGGAAGCACAGATACGCAGTATTTT.

The chain links TRBV19 to TRBJ1-1; D remains ambiguous. The CDR3 runs to 13 residues. The germline V gene encodes CDR1 LNHDA and CDR2 SQIVND (reference sequence). The V end lost 5 bases, the J end lost 3 bases, and 10 bases lay between the germline ends. In DNA, the CDR3 is TGTGCCAGTAGTGTCGTGGGAGACACTGAAGCTTTCTTT. Translation: CASSVVGDTEAFF.

This chain links TRBV27 with TRBJ1-5, with a possible D match to TRBD1 (5 bases). V was pared by 8 bases and J by 5 bases, with 13 bases between. The CDR3 is 13 amino acids. CDR1 and CDR2 from the germline V gene are MNHEY and SMNVEV (reference sequence). In DNA form, the CDR3 reads TGTGCCAGCCGTCAGGGATTTGATCAGCCCCAGCATTTT. Its protein is CASRQGFDQPQHF.

The chain joins TRBV7-2 to TRBJ2-7; TRBD1 agrees at 8 bases. V shed 5 bases, J shed 2 bases, and the junction held 5 bases outside the gene matches. This CDR3 region has 14 residues. Germline CDR1 and CDR2: SGHTA and FQGNSA. The CDR3: CASSPGQAAYEQYF. Here the CDR3 DNA reads TGTGCCAGCAGCCCGGGACAGGCTGCCTACGAGCAGTACTTC. Complete variable domain (other parts from reference TRBV7-2 and TRBJ2-7): GAGVSQSPSNKVTEKGKDVELRCDPISGHTALYWYRQSLGQGLEFLIYFQGNSAPDKSGLPSDRFSAERTGGSVSTLTIQRTQQEDSAVYLCASSPGQAAYEQYFGPGTRLTVT.

This chain connects TRBV28 to TRBJ1-1; D is perhaps TRBD1 (6 bases). The CDR3 is 14 amino acids. With 6 bases removed from V and 1 base from J, the gap between germline ends came to 12 bases. Germline V gene lookup returns CDR1 MDHEN and CDR2 SYDVKM. The CDR3, as DNA: TGTGCCAGCAGCTTACAGGGTCCGAACACTGAAGCTTTCTTT. It encodes CASSLQGPNTEAFF.

The chain employs TRBV27 and TRBJ1-2, with 8 bases lining up with TRBD1. After removal of 4 bases from V and 4 bases from J, the junction contained 5 bases not matched to a gene. The CDR3 runs to 14 residues. Per the germline V gene, CDR1 is MNHEY and CDR2 is SMNVEV (reference sequence). The DNA for the CDR3 is TGTGCCAGCAGTTCCGTTCAGGGGGCCTATGGCTACACCTTC. Encoded protein: CASSSVQGAYGYTF.

The chain has TRBV27 and TRBJ1-5; perhaps TRBD1 as D (6 bases). The CDR3 length is 15 residues. Trimming left V 5 bases short and J 1 base short, with 12 bases between. Germline CDR1 is MNHEY and CDR2 is SMNVEV (reference sequence). CDR3 DNA sequence: TGTGCCAGCAGTATAAGTCAGGGGAGCAATCAGCCCCAGCATTTT. It codes for CASSISQGSNQPQHF.

This chain's CDR3 is CAWGTVPDTQYF. The CDR3 DNA follows: TGTGCCTGGGGGACAGTACCAGATACGCAGTATTTT. J is TRBJ2-3 and V is TRBV30; 7 nucleotides agree with TRBD1. The ends lost 5 bases at V and 4 bases at J; junction bases unmatched: 3. This CDR3 is 12 amino acids long. From germline, CDR1 is GTSNPN and CDR2 SVGIG (reference sequence).

This chain joins TRBV7-9 and TRBJ1-2; D perhaps matches TRBD1 (6 bases). The germline gives CDR1 SEHNR, CDR2 FQNEAQ (reference sequence). The CDR3 extends over 14 amino acids. V was shortened by 7 bases and J by 2 bases, with 14 bases between the two germline ends. DNA for the CDR3: TGTGCCAGCACCCAGGGGACGGAAAACTATGGCTACACCTTC. Protein sequence: CASTQGTENYGYTF.